One and the same sample provided the 31 T cell receptor beta chains below, sequenced in a study of tumor-infiltrating lymphocytes in oesophageal squamous cell carcinoma. TCRdb re-called the PCR reads through MiXCR, storing one row per CDR3 protein. The repertoire holds just under 20,000 distinct CDR3 sequences, under 45% seen once, with roughly a fifth in the top ten. Source material: esophageal tumor tissue. Receptors were obtained from a male donor with esophageal squamous cell carcinoma.

With regard to this clonotype: Here the CDR3 omits its conserved ending phenylalanine or tryptophan, so a read error is the likely source. The DNA is omitted, as the CDR3 cannot be located on it reliably, and the CDR3 follows TCRdb's listing. The chain links TRBV7-9 to TRBJ2-3; the table gives TRBD1 as D, unverified against the DNA. Germline values: CDR1 SEHNR, CDR2 FQNEAQ (reference sequence). The CDR3 length is 16 residues, termini included. This CDR3 reads CASSLDGTVYGYTFGP.

This clonotype occurred a few times. The chain is built from TRBV2 and TRBJ2-2; weak D call: TRBD1 (6 bases). Looked up from germline, CDR1 is SNHLY and CDR2 is FYNNEI. V shed 7 bases and J shed 0 bases, with 9 bases lying between them. The CDR3 runs to 14 residues. CDR3 sequence (DNA): TGTGCCAGCATCCCAGGGGCGAACACCGGGGAGCTGTTTTTT. It translates to CASIPGANTGELFF.

This clonotype appeared many times. The chain employs TRBV7-3 and TRBJ2-4; 7 positions agree with TRBD1. TRBJ2-1 matches the DNA end more closely, so the J call is doubtful. Germline CDR1 is SGHTA and CDR2 is FQGTGA. The CDR3 sequence is 16 residues long. DNA for the CDR3: TGTGCCAGCAGCTTCGGTGGCCAACGACAGGGTAATGAGCAGTTCTTC. Translated, it gives CASSFGGQRQGNEQFF.

This rearrangement joins TRBV7-6 to TRBJ2-1; tentative D call: TRBD2 (5 bases). The CDR3 runs to 13 residues. Germline V gives CDR1 SGHVS, CDR2 FNYEAQ. V lost 0 bases to trimming and J lost 8 bases, with 8 bases between them. CDR3 sequence (DNA): TGTGCCAGCAGCTTAGCGAGGGCCGATGAGCAGTTCTTC. Protein: CASSLARADEQFF.

About this clonotype: Here the CDR3 omits its conserved ending phenylalanine or tryptophan, so a read error is the likely source. Because the CDR3's place on the DNA is in doubt, the DNA is left out and the CDR3 is given as listed by TCRdb. The J gene is TRBJ2-3, the V gene TRBV7-6; the table names TRBD1, a call not compared with the DNA. Germline V gene lookup returns CDR1 SGHVS and CDR2 FNYEAQ. From its first to its last residue, the CDR3 has 17 amino acids. The CDR3 here is CASSPQGADTGELFFGQ.

This clonotype is medium-sized. The genes are TRBV6-1 and TRBJ2-1, with D perhaps matching TRBD2 (5 bases). CDR1 and CDR2 (germline): MNHNS, SASEGT. The CDR3 spans 16 residues. With 5 bases removed from V and 5 bases from J, the gap between germline ends came to 19 bases. As DNA, the CDR3 is TGTGCCAGCAGTCCTAAGGGAGCGGAGTTTAACAATGAGCAGTTCTTC. It is translated as CASSPKGAEFNNEQFF.

The chain recombines TRBV7-6 with TRBJ2-1, with D hard to call. The CDR3 has 12 amino acids. Germline V gene lookup returns CDR1 SGHVS and CDR2 FNYEAQ. Between the trimmed V and J ends, which lost 2 bases and 4 bases, there was a span of 3 bases. CDR3 DNA: TGTGCCAGCAGCTTACCGTACAATGAGCAGTTCTTC. Translated, it gives CASSLPYNEQFF. Full variable domain (outside the CDR3, taken from reference TRBV7-6 and TRBJ2-1): GAGVSQSPRYKVTKRGQDVALRCDPISGHVSLYWYRQALGQGPEFLTYFNYEAQQDKSGLPNDRFSAERPEGSISTLTIQRTEQRDSAMYRCASSLPYNEQFFGPGTRLTVL.

This clonotype occurred many times. J is TRBJ1-6 and V is TRBV5-4; possibly TRBD1 for D (5 bases). The CDR3 has 15 amino acids. V gave up 1 base and J gave up 10 bases, with 15 bases separating them. Germline V gene data show CDR1 as SGHNT and CDR2 as YYREEE (reference sequence). The CDR3, as DNA: TGTGCCAGCAGCTTGCAGGGATTGGGAGAATCACCCCTCCACTTT. Encoded protein: CASSLQGLGESPLHF.

On this clonotype itself: The conserved phenylalanine or tryptophan normally closing the CDR3 is absent here, so this likely arose from a read error. Because the CDR3's place on the DNA is in doubt, the DNA is left out and the CDR3 is given as listed by TCRdb. The chain recombines TRBV20-1 with TRBJ1-6; whether TRBD1, the table's D call, matches the DNA was not checked. CDR1 is DFQATT and CDR2 is SNEGSKA in the germline V gene (reference sequence). The CDR3 contains 8 residues when both ends are counted. The CDR3 loop is CSAFFRDR.

In this sample, this clonotype turned up many times. CDR3 DNA sequence: TGCGCCAGCAGCCAAGAATCGTTCGGGACTGAAGCTTTCTTT. Its translation is CASSQESFGTEAFF. This chain links TRBV4-1 with TRBJ1-1; D gene uncertain. The ends were cut back, 0 bases at V and 5 bases at J, with 10 bases in the middle. Germline CDR1 reads MGHRA; CDR2 reads YSYEKL. The CDR3 runs 14 residues.

Of note for this clonotype: Here the CDR3 omits its conserved ending phenylalanine or tryptophan, so a read error is the likely source. The DNA is left out, because the CDR3 cannot be placed on it with certainty; the CDR3 is given as TCRdb lists it. The gene calls are TRBV7-4 and TRBJ2-1; the DNA was not compared with TRBD2, the D call given in the table. 17 amino acids form the CDR3, both terminal residues included. Germline V gene sequence: CDR1 SGHVT, CDR2 SQSDAQ. CDR3: CASSSGPSQQETQYFGS.

The rearrangement joins TRBV7-2 to TRBJ2-7; 9 nucleotides agree with TRBD2. CDR1 and CDR2 from the germline V gene are SGHTA and FQGNSA. With 5 bases clipped from V and 2 bases from J, the junction kept 7 bases outside the gene matches. The CDR3 totals 15 residues. CDR3 sequence (DNA): TGTGCCAGCAGCCGCACTAGCGGGTCTACCTACGAGCAGTACTTC. It encodes CASSRTSGSTYEQYF.

This clonotype was seen a few times. The rearrangement joins TRBV7-6 to TRBJ2-1, with unresolved D. The CDR3 is made up of 13 amino acids. Germline CDR1 is SGHVS and CDR2 is FNYEAQ. V was clipped by 0 bases and J by 7 bases, with 7 bases between them. The CDR3: CASSLADGNEQFF. The CDR3 bases are TGTGCCAGCAGCTTAGCCGACGGGAATGAGCAGTTCTTC.

The gene calls are TRBV27 and TRBJ2-1; D unresolved. The CDR3 covers 16 residues. Germline assignment: CDR1 MNHEY and CDR2 SMNVEV (reference sequence). Trimming pared 2 bases from V and 0 bases from J, leaving 11 bases between. The CDR3 bases are TGTGCCAGCAGTTTACGGGCCTCGCGCTCCTACAATGAGCAGTTCTTC. This gives the protein CASSLRASRSYNEQFF.

This rearrangement joins TRBV6-6 to TRBJ2-1, with 8 bases fitting TRBD1. The CDR3 has 16 residues. Germline lookup yields CDR1 MNHNY and CDR2 SVGAGI (reference sequence). With 5 bases clipped from V and 14 bases from J, the junction kept 20 bases outside the gene matches. CDR3 loop: CASSERQGPSGYEKFF. As DNA, the CDR3 is TGTGCCAGCAGTGAGAGACAGGGGCCGTCGGGTTACGAGAAGTTCTTC.

By share of the sample, this clonotype is medium-sized. The chain has TRBV7-2 and TRBJ2-7; D not certain. The CDR3 length is 12 residues. The germline V gene encodes CDR1 SGHTA and CDR2 FQGNSA. V lost 8 bases, J lost 6 bases, and 14 bases lay in between. CDR3 sequence: CASSVGWGEQYF. CDR3 coding DNA: TGTGCCAGCTCCGTAGGTTGGGGCGAGCAGTACTTC.

The rearrangement joins TRBV4-2 to TRBJ1-2, with a weak D call TRBD1 (6 bases). Germline V gives CDR1 LGHNA, CDR2 YNFKEQ. V shed 0 bases and J shed 3 bases, with 8 bases lying between them. The CDR3 runs to 14 residues. CDR3 protein: CASSQEEGDYGYTF. CDR3 nucleotide sequence: TGTGCCAGCAGCCAAGAGGAGGGGGACTATGGCTACACCTTC.

There are a few counts of this clonotype. The V call is TRBV6-6, the J call TRBJ2-1; perhaps TRBD1 as D (6 bases). There are 12 residues in the CDR3. Germline CDR1 reads MNHNY; CDR2 reads SVGAGI (reference sequence). Trimming pared 10 bases from V and 15 bases from J, leaving 22 bases between. For the CDR3, the DNA is TGTGCCATCGCAACCGGACAGTCGGCGCTGTTCTTC. Translated, it gives CAIATGQSALFF.

This clonotype was seen repeatedly, ten times or more. The chain joins TRBV6-6 to TRBJ2-1; no clear D. Germline loops: CDR1 MNHNY, CDR2 SVGAGI (reference sequence). V shed 0 bases and J shed 1 base, with 10 bases lying between them. The CDR3 extends over 16 amino acids. The CDR3 DNA follows: TGTGCCAGCAGTTACTCCTTGCCTGAATCCTACAATGAGCAGTTCTTC. Amino acid sequence: CASSYSLPESYNEQFF.

By its share, this clonotype is medium-sized (0.01 to 0.1%). This chain uses TRBV7-6 with TRBJ1-1; D call uncertain. There are 14 residues in the CDR3. Germline CDR1 is SGHVS and CDR2 is FNYEAQ. The V gene lost 5 bases and the J gene lost 1 base, with 11 bases spanning the gap. CDR3 nucleotide sequence: TGTGCCAGCAGCAAGGGAGAGGGGAACACTGAAGCTTTCTTT. Translation: CASSKGEGNTEAFF.

This clonotype was seen only a few times. This chain joins TRBV11-2 and TRBJ2-5, with a weak D call TRBD1 (6 bases). The CDR3 covers 14 residues. V was shortened by 5 bases and J by 7 bases, with 17 bases between the two germline ends. The germline V gene has CDR1 SGHAT and CDR2 FQNNGV. The DNA of the CDR3 is TGTGCCAGCAGCCCCCGACAGGCCGAAGGGACCCAGTACTTC. Its protein product is CASSPRQAEGTQYF.

Ten or more counts support this clonotype. This sequence joins TRBV5-6 and TRBJ2-3, with 7 bases aligning to TRBD2. Germline CDR1 is SGHDT and CDR2 is YYEEEE. CDR3 length: 16 residues. V gave up 4 bases and J gave up 6 bases; unmatched junction bases: 14. The chain's CDR3 is CASSARGAGWADTQYF. In nucleotides, the CDR3 is TGTGCCAGCAGCGCCCGGGGAGCGGGGTGGGCGGATACGCAGTATTTT.

This clonotype was seen repeatedly, ten times or more. The gene calls are TRBV27 and TRBJ2-1; D call uncertain. Gene TRBJ2-7 matches the end of the DNA better, so the J call may be wrong. The CDR3 length is 13 residues. Germline V gene data show CDR1 as MNHEY and CDR2 as SMNVEV (reference sequence). Here the CDR3 DNA reads TGTGCCACGCGCCCGTTGGGGACCTACGAGCAGTACTTC. Translated: CATRPLGTYEQYF.

This chain connects TRBV7-2 to TRBJ2-4; D not certain. The DNA end is a closer match to TRBJ2-7, so the J assignment may be wrong. The CDR3 runs 13 residues. Per germline, CDR1 SGHTA and CDR2 FQGNSA. In nucleotides, the CDR3 is TGTGCCAGCAGCTTAGTCTCTTCCCCCGAGCAGTACTTC. Translated: CASSLVSSPEQYF.

Here the CDR3 DNA reads TGTGCCAGCAGCACAATACAGAGTCGCAATCAGCCCCAGCATTTT. It is translated as CASSTIQSRNQPQHF. This chain uses TRBV6-1 with TRBJ1-5; D ambiguous. CDR3 length equals 15 residues. The V and J ends lost 6 bases and 2 bases respectively, with 14 bases between them. Germline V CDR1 and CDR2: MNHNS, SASEGT.

This chain joins TRBV6-1 and TRBJ2-6, with D possibly TRBD1 on 6 matching bases. The J call may be in error: the DNA end matches TRBJ2-7 better. Looked up from germline, CDR1 is MNHNS and CDR2 is SASEGT. The CDR3 sequence is 13 residues long. Here the CDR3 reads CASSRDKLYEQYF. CDR3 coding DNA: TGTGCCAGCAGCCGGGACAAACTCTACGAGCAGTACTTC.

Of note for this clonotype: No conserved phenylalanine or tryptophan ends this CDR3, so it is likely a read error. The DNA is omitted, as the CDR3 cannot be located on it reliably, and the CDR3 follows TCRdb's listing. The rearrangement links TRBV6-8 to TRBJ2-1; TRBD1, as called in the table, went unchecked against the DNA. Germline V CDR1 and CDR2: MNHGY, SAAAGT. Inclusive of both ends, the CDR3 amounts to 17 amino acids. CDR3: CASSKNDRGFSGYTFGS.

This rearrangement joins TRBV7-3 to TRBJ2-6, with D perhaps TRBD2 (5 bases). CDR3 length equals 15 residues. The V end lost 3 bases, the J end lost 2 bases, and 8 bases lay between the germline ends. Germline CDR1 is SGHTA and CDR2 is FQGTGA. The CDR3 spells CASSLRETGANVLTF. For the CDR3, the DNA is TGTGCCAGCAGCTTGAGGGAGACTGGGGCCAACGTCCTGACTTTC.

This chain links TRBV7-8 with TRBJ2-6; 7 bases are a match to TRBD2. The DNA end is more similar to TRBJ2-7, so the J call may be wrong. CDR3 length: 16 residues. The germline gives CDR1 SGHVS, CDR2 FQNEAQ. The CDR3 here is CASSNRLAGSSYEQYF. The CDR3 DNA sequence: TGTGCCAGCAGCAACAGACTAGCCGGTAGCTCCTACGAGCAGTACTTC.

Turning to this clonotype: This may be a read error: a much more frequent sequence differs by one nucleotide. The rearrangement joins TRBV7-2 to TRBJ2-6; 7 bases match TRBD1. The germline V gene has CDR1 SGHTA and CDR2 FQGNSA. The CDR3 contains 17 residues. The CDR3 nucleotides read TGTGCCAGCAGCTTAAATCAAGGGGGCGCTGGGGCCAACATCCTGACTTTC. Its protein product is CASSLNQGGAGANILTF.

This clonotype was detected ten times or more. This CDR3 is CASSHHRGGQETQYF. In nucleotides, the CDR3 is TGTGCCAGCAGTCACCACAGGGGCGGCCAAGAGACCCAGTACTTC. The chain combines TRBV6-1 with TRBJ2-5; 7 nucleotides agree with TRBD1. This CDR3 is built from 15 residues. CDR1 is MNHNS and CDR2 is SASEGT in the germline V gene. V was pared by 5 bases and J by 1 base, with 7 bases of the junction left unmatched.